One and the same sample provided the 31 T cell receptor beta chains below, sequenced in a study of T-cell memory formation after mild COVID-19. TCRdb reprocessed the 5' RACE reads via MiXCR and lists one record per CDR3 protein. Of hundreds of thousands of distinct CDR3 sequences in the sample, over 15% were seen once. The source material was PBMCs or a T cell subset sorted from them (not recorded which). The origin of the receptors is an adult woman who had mild COVID-19 (a few samples of this study predate the infection). Cell type and time point are not known.

This clonotype came up a few times. The V gene is TRBV7-6, the J gene TRBJ1-2; TRBD1 is a possible D gene (5 bases). The CDR3 runs to 15 residues. Per the germline V gene, CDR1 is SGHVS and CDR2 is FNYEAQ. Deletions cut 5 bases from V and 0 bases from J, with 13 bases between. CDR3 amino acids: CASSLTGLPNYGYTF. DNA for the CDR3: TGTGCCAGCAGCCTTACAGGACTACCTAACTATGGCTACACCTTC. The full variable domain, completed using reference TRBV7-6 and TRBJ1-2, is GAGVSQSPRYKVTKRGQDVALRCDPISGHVSLYWYRQALGQGPEFLTYFNYEAQQDKSGLPNDRFSAERPEGSISTLTIQRTEQRDSAMYRCASSLTGLPNYGYTFGSGTRLTVV.

The CDR3 DNA sequence: TGTGCCAGCAGCAAAGATTTTAGTGATGGGACTAGCGGGAGTAGTGTTTCTGATACGCAGTATTTT. It specifies CASSKDFSDGTSGSSVSDTQYF. The chain links TRBV21-1 to TRBJ2-3; the D segment call TRBD2 is taken from the table without a DNA check. TRBV21-1 is an annotated pseudogene. This CDR3 region has 22 residues.

CDR3: CASSYSTVGNTEAFF. The CDR3 DNA follows: TGTGCCAGCAGTTACTCGACGGTGGGGAACACTGAAGCTTTCTTT. V gene TRBV6-5 combines with J gene TRBJ1-1; no firm D call. Germline V gives CDR1 MNHEY, CDR2 SVGAGI. Deletions cut 0 bases from V and 1 base from J, with 9 bases between. CDR3 length equals 15 residues.

The chain uses TRBV6-5 and TRBJ1-3, with unresolved D. Per germline, CDR1 MNHEY and CDR2 SVGAGI. The CDR3 contains 15 residues. V lost 2 bases, J lost 0 bases, and 8 bases lay in between. The CDR3 nucleotides read TGTGCCAGCAGTTACGCACAGAGCTCTGGAAACACCATATATTTT. Its translation: CASSYAQSSGNTIYF.

This clonotype was counted a few times. The chain carries TRBV29-1 and TRBJ1-2; 7 bases are shared with TRBD1. This CDR3 is built from 16 residues. V lost 6 bases, J lost 6 bases, and 19 bases stayed unmatched. Germline values: CDR1 SQVTM, CDR2 ANQGSEA. CDR3 DNA: TGCAGCGTAGGCGACAGGGTCATCCCAAATAGCGATGGCTACACCTTC. Protein sequence: CSVGDRVIPNSDGYTF.

A few counts support this clonotype. V usage is TRBV6-2 or TRBV6-3 and J usage is TRBJ2-7; 11 positions agree with TRBD2. The V gene's germline CDR1 is MNHEY and CDR2 SVGEGT. The CDR3 extends over 15 amino acids. V was pared by 7 bases and J by 4 bases, with 9 bases of the junction left unmatched. CDR3 protein: CASNTKTSGSYEQYF. The CDR3, as DNA: TGTGCCAGCAATACAAAAACTAGCGGGAGTTACGAGCAGTACTTC.

The rearrangement joins TRBV14 to TRBJ1-2; D is unresolved. Germline V gene data show CDR1 as SGHDN and CDR2 as FVKESK. Trimming cost V 0 bases and J 1 base, with 9 bases left between them. The CDR3 spans 15 residues. CDR3 sequence reads: CASSQDWAVNYGYTF. CDR3 nucleotide sequence: TGTGCCAGCAGCCAAGATTGGGCAGTTAACTATGGCTACACCTTC.

This sequence joins TRBV20-1 and TRBJ2-1; D is unresolved. This CDR3 is built from 16 residues. Germline loops: CDR1 DFQATT, CDR2 SNEGSKA (reference sequence). The V end was cut by 2 bases, the J end by 3 bases, with 17 bases between. CDR3 residues: CSARSPGSGFYNEQFF. The CDR3 region has the DNA TGCAGTGCTAGATCCCCCGGGTCCGGGTTCTACAATGAGCAGTTCTTC.

This chain uses TRBV12-3 or TRBV12-4 with TRBJ2-5, with 8 bases lining up with TRBD2. The V segment lost 6 bases and the J segment 6 bases; nucleotides outside the gene matches: 9. The CDR3 consists of 14 residues. The CDR3 reads CASSLSSGVKTQYF. In DNA, the CDR3 is TGTGCCAGCAGCCTAAGTAGCGGGGTGAAGACCCAGTACTTC.

This chain connects TRBV5-1 to TRBJ1-1, with D tentatively TRBD1 (6 bases). CDR1 and CDR2 from the germline V gene are SGHRS and YFSETQ. This CDR3 spans 16 amino acids. The V and J ends lost 0 bases and 3 bases respectively, with 15 bases between them. Here the CDR3 DNA reads TGCGCCAGCAGCTTGGGCCACCGGGACACTGACACTGAAGCTTTCTTT. The encoded protein is CASSLGHRDTDTEAFF.

The V call is TRBV5-6, the J call TRBJ1-5, with 8 bases aligning to TRBD1. CDR3 size: 15 residues. V was pared by 4 bases and J by 5 bases, with 8 bases of the junction left unmatched. Germline CDR1 reads SGHDT; CDR2 reads YYEEEE. The CDR3 nucleotides read TGTGCCAGCAGCAACCTGGACAGGGACGATCAGCCCCAGCATTTT. It specifies CASSNLDRDDQPQHF.

This clonotype was observed a few times. The CDR3 nucleotides are TGTGCCAGCACCCCCCGACTAGCGGGGGCAGCTACAGATACGCAGTATTTT. Translating it yields CASTPRLAGAATDTQYF. This chain links TRBV7-9 with TRBJ2-3; 12 nucleotides match TRBD2. The CDR3 covers 17 residues. Per the germline V gene, CDR1 is SEHNR and CDR2 is FQNEAQ (reference sequence). V was clipped by 7 bases and J by 3 bases; unmatched bases: 11.

The chain joins TRBV24-1 to TRBJ2-3; 9 bases align to TRBD2. The CDR3 sequence is 17 residues long. The V segment lost 3 bases and the J segment 0 bases; nucleotides outside the gene matches: 6. Germline V gives CDR1 KGHDR, CDR2 SFDVKD. The CDR3 is CATSDHGLASSTDTQYF. As DNA, the CDR3 is TGTGCCACCAGTGATCACGGACTAGCGTCTAGCACAGATACGCAGTATTTT.

The chain has TRBV5-4 and TRBJ1-1; D perhaps matches TRBD1 (6 bases). The CDR3 totals 14 residues. V was clipped by 2 bases and J by 7 bases, with 15 bases between them. The germline V gene has CDR1 SGHNT and CDR2 YYREEE (reference sequence). The CDR3 loop reads CASSFLDVGHEAFF. Written as DNA, the CDR3 is TGTGCCAGCAGCTTTCTGGACGTGGGACATGAAGCTTTCTTT.

The chain employs TRBV25-1 and TRBJ1-5; D is unclear. CDR1 and CDR2 from the germline V gene are MGHDK and SYGVNS. This CDR3 is built from 11 residues. V was pared by 4 bases and J by 11 bases, with 9 bases between. CDR3 in DNA: TGTGCCAGCAGTGTTAATGGGACCCAGCATTTT. It translates to CASSVNGTQHF.

The CDR3 DNA is TGTGCCACCAGTGATTCTGCTAGCGGGAGGGTCACTAGTCCAGATACGCAGTATTTT. It encodes CATSDSASGRVTSPDTQYF. V and J are TRBV24-1 and TRBJ2-3; TRBD2 aligns across 12 bases. The CDR3 extends over 19 amino acids. Trimming removed 2 bases from V and 4 bases from J; junction bases left unmatched: 12. CDR1 is KGHDR and CDR2 is SFDVKD in the germline V gene.

This clonotype was counted only a few times. The chain links TRBV9 to TRBJ2-5; a possible D gene is TRBD1 (6 bases). Trimming stripped 0 bases from V and 2 bases from J, with 20 bases between. There are 18 residues in the CDR3. Per the germline V gene, CDR1 is SGDLS and CDR2 is YYNGEE. The chain's CDR3 is CASSVDPLNRGSQETQYF. CDR3 in DNA: TGTGCCAGCAGCGTAGACCCCCTTAATAGGGGGTCTCAAGAGACCCAGTACTTC. The complete variable domain, with remaining parts taken from reference TRBV9 and TRBJ2-5, reads DSGVTQTPKHLITATGQRVTLRCSPRSGDLSVYWYQQSLDQGLQFLIQYYNGEERAKGNILERFSAQQFPDLHSELNLSSLELGDSALYFCASSVDPLNRGSQETQYFGPGTRLLVL.

The V gene is TRBV29-1, the J gene TRBJ2-1, with D hard to call. The V gene's germline CDR1 is SQVTM and CDR2 ANQGSEA. The germline V and J ends were trimmed by 6 bases and 8 bases, with 11 bases remaining between them. The CDR3 spans 11 residues. CDR3 coding DNA: TGCAGCGTAGCAAACAGTTATGAGCAGTTCTTC. This translates into CSVANSYEQFF.

The CDR3 coding sequence is TGCAGTGCTAGGGCTGGGGGGGCCTCCGGGGAGCTGTTTTTT. Translation: CSARAGGASGELFF. The rearrangement links TRBV20-1 to TRBJ2-2; TRBD2 might be the D (7 bases). Germline V gene data show CDR1 as DFQATT and CDR2 as SNEGSKA (reference sequence). V lost 3 bases and J lost 6, with 14 bases in between. The CDR3 sequence is 14 residues long.

The rearrangement links TRBV4-1 to TRBJ1-5; D call uncertain. V lost 3 bases and J lost 6, with 12 bases in between. The CDR3 sequence is 14 residues long. From germline, CDR1 is MGHRA and CDR2 YSYEKL. The DNA of the CDR3 is TGCGCCAGCAGCCACCTCCATTGTTGTCAGCCCCAGCATTTT. It specifies CASSHLHCCQPQHF.

This clonotype has only a few counts. The chain couples TRBV7-3 to TRBJ1-1; no firm D call. Germline CDR1 reads SGHTA; CDR2 reads FQGTGA. The V and J ends lost 0 bases and 5 bases respectively, with 10 bases between them. This CDR3 is 14 amino acids long. CDR3 sequence: CASSLTGRVTEAFF. The CDR3 bases are TGTGCCAGCAGCTTAACGGGAAGGGTTACTGAAGCTTTCTTT.

There are a few counts of this clonotype. The chain has TRBV7-2 and TRBJ1-2; TRBD1 might be the D (5 bases). V lost 5 bases and J 10 bases, leaving 17 bases between the germline ends. Germline CDR1 SGHTA, CDR2 FQGNSA. The CDR3 runs 13 residues. The CDR3 protein is CASSRRDLGVYTF. Here the CDR3 DNA reads TGTGCCAGCAGCCGCCGGGACTTGGGCGTCTACACCTTC.

The rearrangement joins TRBV18 to TRBJ1-4; 8 nucleotides match TRBD1. Trimming at V came to 3 bases and at J to 8 bases, leaving 5 bases not matched to a gene. Germline assignment: CDR1 KGHSH and CDR2 LQKENI. The CDR3 contains 14 residues. The DNA of the CDR3 is TGTGCCAGCTCACCCGGACAGGGTCACGAAAAACTGTTTTTT. As protein: CASSPGQGHEKLFF.

In its sample, this clonotype was seen a few times. The chain recombines TRBV11-2 with TRBJ2-3; D remains unclear. The germline gives CDR1 SGHAT, CDR2 FQNNGV. The V gene lost 0 bases and the J gene lost 4 bases, with 20 bases spanning the gap. The CDR3 totals 18 residues. The CDR3 sequence is CASSLDVWLVGVADTQYF. As DNA, the CDR3 is TGTGCCAGCAGCTTAGACGTGTGGTTAGTTGGAGTGGCAGATACGCAGTATTTT.

The rearrangement uses TRBV7-8 and TRBJ2-3, with TRBD1 matching 8 bases. Germline assignment: CDR1 SGHVS and CDR2 FQNEAQ. V shed 5 bases, J shed 0 bases, and the junction held 10 bases outside the gene matches. There are 17 residues in the CDR3. This CDR3 reads CASSLPGQEPSTDTQYF. CDR3 in DNA: TGTGCCAGCAGCCTTCCGGGACAGGAACCTAGCACAGATACGCAGTATTTT. Full variable domain (missing parts from reference TRBV7-8 and TRBJ2-3): GAGVSQSPRYKVAKRGQDVALRCDPISGHVSLFWYQQALGQGPEFLTYFQNEAQLDKSGLPSDRFFAERPEGSVSTLKIQRTQQEDSAVYLCASSLPGQEPSTDTQYFGPGTRLTVL.

The chain recombines TRBV12-3 or TRBV12-4 with TRBJ1-1; 7 nucleotides match TRBD1. The CDR3 consists of 11 residues. V trimming: 6 bases; J trimming: 8 bases; junction bases outside the gene matches: 3. DNA of the CDR3: TGTGCCAGCAGCCAGACAGGGGAAGCTTTCTTT. The encoded protein is CASSQTGEAFF.

This clonotype occurred a few times. The V gene is TRBV12-3 or TRBV12-4, the J gene TRBJ2-1, with D perhaps TRBD1 (5 bases). The CDR3 is made up of 13 amino acids. Trimming pared 3 bases from V and 6 bases from J, leaving 9 bases between. CDR3: CASSFGHTNEQFF. The CDR3 nucleotides read TGTGCCAGCAGTTTTGGACATACCAATGAGCAGTTCTTC.

In this sample, this clonotype turned up a few times. The chain employs TRBV5-4 and TRBJ2-3; perhaps D is TRBD1 or TRBD2 (5 bases each). The CDR3 consists of 15 residues. Germline V gives CDR1 SGHNT, CDR2 YYREEE (reference sequence). Trimming took 4 bases from V and 5 from J, leaving 17 bases between them. CDR3 loop: CASSADFSGIDTQYF. The CDR3 coding sequence is TGTGCCAGCAGCGCGGACTTCTCAGGGATAGATACGCAGTATTTT.

This clonotype occurred a few times. The chain is built from TRBV6-6 and TRBJ1-5; 7 bases agree with TRBD1. The germline V gene has CDR1 MNHNY and CDR2 SVGAGI (reference sequence). V lost 1 base and J lost 4; bases outside the gene matches: 7. The CDR3 contains 16 residues. CDR3 nucleotide sequence: TGTGCCAGCAGTTACTTTCCGACAGGGCCGAATCAGCCCCAGCATTTT. It encodes CASSYFPTGPNQPQHF.

The chain has TRBV5-6 and TRBJ1-3; no clear D gene. Germline lookup yields CDR1 SGHDT and CDR2 YYEEEE. This CDR3 is 14 amino acids long. V was shortened by 4 bases and J by 3 bases, with 11 bases between the two germline ends. The CDR3 reads CASSLNDGGNTIYF. Here the CDR3 DNA reads TGTGCCAGCAGCCTAAATGACGGTGGAAACACCATATATTTT.

This clonotype has a handful of counts. This sequence joins TRBV5-1 and TRBJ2-5; 9 bases are shared with TRBD2. This CDR3 has 14 amino acids. The V gene end was trimmed by 2 bases and the J gene end by 3 bases; junction bases not matched to a gene: 2. Germline V lookup: CDR1 SGHRS, CDR2 YFSETQ. Here the CDR3 reads CASSLRLAEETQYF. The CDR3 region has the DNA TGCGCCAGCAGCTTAAGACTAGCGGAAGAGACCCAGTACTTC.